Below are 29 T cell receptor beta chains sequenced from a single sample in a study of patients and donors after allogeneic stem cell transplantation. From the RT-PCR reads, TCRdb called clonotypes with MiXCR, one entry per CDR3 protein. Of tens of thousands of distinct CDR3 sequences detected, around 46% appear once; the ten largest clones hold roughly three fifths. Material: blood, either unsorted or a sorted T cell fraction (not recorded which). The receptor source for this set is a human donor who was either an allogeneic HSCT recipient or a stem cell or donor lymphocyte infusion donor (not recorded which). It is not recorded whose cells these are; they may come from a transplant donor.

The sample holds a few counts of this clonotype. This chain connects TRBV4-3 to TRBJ1-1; possibly TRBD1 for D (6 bases). CDR3 length equals 13 residues. Trimming cost V 3 bases and J 8 bases, with 13 bases left between them. From germline, CDR1 is LGHNA and CDR2 YSLEER. CDR3 sequence: CASSHFSGTEAFF. CDR3 DNA: TGCGCCAGCAGCCACTTCTCGGGGACAGAAGCTTTCTTT.

V and J are TRBV14 and TRBJ2-7; D ambiguous. CDR1 SGHDN and CDR2 FVKESK come from the germline V gene. The V and J ends lost 1 base and 0 bases respectively, with 13 bases between them. The CDR3 length is 16 residues. The CDR3 sequence: CASSQGSGTPSYEQYF. CDR3 sequence (DNA): TGTGCCAGCAGCCAAGGGTCGGGTACCCCCTCCTACGAGCAGTACTTC.

This chain links TRBV5-5 with TRBJ1-2, with D tentatively TRBD1 (5 bases). Deletions cut 3 bases from V and 4 bases from J, with 22 bases between. Germline CDR1 and CDR2: SGHKS and YYEKEE (reference sequence). The CDR3 contains 17 residues. The CDR3 sequence: CASSSLPIRVPGYGYTF. CDR3 sequence (DNA): TGTGCCAGCAGCTCGCTACCGATCAGGGTTCCCGGCTATGGCTACACCTTC.

The chain couples TRBV14 to TRBJ2-5; D not certain. CDR1 SGHDN and CDR2 FVKESK come from the germline V gene. The CDR3 is made up of 11 amino acids. V was clipped by 5 bases and J by 7 bases, with 8 bases between them. This CDR3 reads CASSSRTTQYF. The CDR3 region has the DNA TGTGCCAGCAGCTCTCGAACGACCCAGTACTTC.

This clonotype was seen a handful of times. The chain uses TRBV7-6 and TRBJ1-5; tentatively, D is TRBD1 (6 bases). The germline gives CDR1 SGHVS, CDR2 FNYEAQ. V lost 1 base and J 6 bases, leaving 16 bases between the germline ends. The CDR3 totals 16 residues. The CDR3 spells CASSLGGHQRGQPQHF. CDR3 coding DNA: TGTGCCAGCAGCTTAGGGGGACATCAGCGGGGTCAGCCCCAGCATTTT. Filled out from reference TRBV7-6 and TRBJ1-5, the complete variable domain reads GAGVSQSPRYKVTKRGQDVALRCDPISGHVSLYWYRQALGQGPEFLTYFNYEAQQDKSGLPNDRFSAERPEGSISTLTIQRTEQRDSAMYRCASSLGGHQRGQPQHFGDGTRLSIL.

Only a few counts were recorded for this clonotype. The V call is TRBV6-2 or TRBV6-3, the J call TRBJ1-2; 10 positions match TRBD1. The trim removed 6 bases at V and 5 bases at J, leaving 9 bases unmatched. CDR1 is MNHEY and CDR2 is SVGEGT in the germline V gene. This CDR3 is 15 amino acids long. CDR3 coding DNA: TGTGCCAGCAGCCCGACAGGGGGCGTCGGATATGGCTACACCTTC. It encodes CASSPTGGVGYGYTF.

This clonotype occurred a few times. The chain links TRBV20-1 to TRBJ1-3, with D hard to call. Germline V gene sequence: CDR1 DFQATT, CDR2 SNEGSKA (reference sequence). The CDR3 totals 12 residues. V was trimmed by 2 bases and J by 0 bases, leaving 2 bases between them. The CDR3 sequence is CSARTSGNTIYF. The CDR3 DNA reads as TGCAGTGCTAGAACCTCTGGAAACACCATATATTTT.

The CDR3 DNA reads as TGTGCCAGCAGCCCACAGGAGAAGGGTGGCTACACCTTC. This codes for CASSPQEKGGYTF. This chain uses TRBV3-1 with TRBJ1-2, with a possible D match to TRBD1 (5 bases). CDR3 length equals 13 residues. The V end lost 4 bases, the J end lost 7 bases, and 13 bases lay between the germline ends. Germline V gives CDR1 LGHDT, CDR2 YNNKEL (reference sequence).

This rearrangement joins TRBV7-9 to TRBJ2-3; D ambiguous. The germline CDR1 and CDR2 sequences are SEHNR and FQNEAQ (reference sequence). The CDR3 loop spans 12 amino acids. V was pared by 5 bases and J by 0 bases, with 3 bases between. CDR3 bases: TGTGCCAGCAGCCCAAGCACAGATACGCAGTATTTT. This translates into CASSPSTDTQYF.

This chain links TRBV29-1 with TRBJ2-7; TRBD1 aligns across 7 bases. Germline V gene sequence: CDR1 SQVTM, CDR2 ANQGSEA. There are 13 residues in the CDR3. With 5 bases clipped from V and 2 bases from J, the junction kept 6 bases outside the gene matches. The CDR3 DNA reads as TGCAGCGTTACAGGGGATCTTGCCTACGAGCAGTACTTC. Translated, it gives CSVTGDLAYEQYF.

This clonotype was recorded only once. The chain has TRBV12-3 or TRBV12-4 and TRBJ1-4, with D unclear. Trimming pared 6 bases from V and 8 bases from J, leaving 16 bases between. The CDR3 has 14 residues. Here the CDR3 reads CASRPREFLEKLFF. The CDR3 bases are TGTGCCAGCAGACCCCGGGAATTCCTCGAAAAACTGTTTTTT.

The chain recombines TRBV4-1 with TRBJ1-1, with unresolved D. This CDR3 is built from 17 residues. Germline V CDR1 and CDR2: MGHRA, YSYEKL. Deletions cut 0 bases from V and 1 base from J, with 15 bases between. CDR3 sequence reads: CASSQDKVTSWNTEAFF. In DNA, the CDR3 is TGCGCCAGCAGCCAAGATAAGGTTACAAGTTGGAACACTGAAGCTTTCTTT.

This clonotype was seen at least ten times. This rearrangement joins TRBV29-1 to TRBJ1-2; no firm D call. Per the germline V gene, CDR1 is SQVTM and CDR2 is ANQGSEA. The CDR3 is 11 residues long. V was trimmed by 5 bases and J by 2 bases, leaving 6 bases between them. The CDR3 DNA reads as TGCAGCGTTTTTCTGAACTATGGCTACACCTTC. Protein product: CSVFLNYGYTF.

V gene TRBV5-1 combines with J gene TRBJ2-5, with TRBD2 matching 15 bases. V shed 3 bases, J shed 2 bases, and the junction held 2 bases outside the gene matches. Germline values: CDR1 SGHRS, CDR2 YFSETQ. CDR3 length equals 16 residues. The CDR3 is CASSWGLAGGQETQYF. The CDR3 nucleotides are TGCGCCAGCAGCTGGGGACTAGCGGGAGGACAAGAGACCCAGTACTTC.

This clonotype has a handful of counts. This chain connects TRBV7-8 to TRBJ1-1, with TRBD1 identical over 10 bases. V lost 1 base, J lost 12 bases, and 11 bases stayed unmatched. The CDR3 is 15 residues long. Germline V gives CDR1 SGHVS, CDR2 FQNEAQ. The CDR3 is CASSLVLTDRGKTFF. The DNA of the CDR3 is TGTGCCAGCAGCTTAGTCCTAACGGACAGGGGGAAAACTTTCTTT.

The V and J genes are TRBV11-2 and TRBJ1-5; 7 bases fit TRBD1. After removal of 1 base from V and 5 bases from J, the junction contained 5 bases not matched to a gene. The CDR3 runs 15 residues. Germline CDR1 and CDR2: SGHAT and FQNNGV. This CDR3 reads CASSLGDRPHQPQHF. The CDR3 bases are TGTGCCAGCAGCTTAGGGGACAGACCGCATCAGCCCCAGCATTTT.

This clonotype was seen more than once but under ten times. This sequence joins TRBV7-9 and TRBJ1-2; D uncertain. The CDR3 loop spans 13 amino acids. Trimming left V 3 bases short and J 3 bases short, with 8 bases between. Germline values: CDR1 SEHNR, CDR2 FQNEAQ (reference sequence). The CDR3 coding sequence is TGTGCCAGCAGCTTCGCACGGGACTATGGCTACACCTTC. This codes for CASSFARDYGYTF.

The J gene is TRBJ2-7, the V gene TRBV29-1, with D possibly matching TRBD2 (6 bases). The CDR3 extends over 12 amino acids. Germline CDR1 SQVTM, CDR2 ANQGSEA. V shed 2 bases and J shed 6 bases, with 11 bases lying between them. The CDR3 sequence: CSVEWGVGEQYF. In DNA, the CDR3 is TGCAGCGTTGAATGGGGGGTGGGCGAGCAGTACTTC.

The rearrangement links TRBV11-1 to TRBJ2-1, with TRBD2 matching 9 bases. Trimming at V came to 6 bases and at J to 7 bases, leaving 4 bases not matched to a gene. This CDR3 region has 13 residues. CDR1 and CDR2 from the germline V gene are SGHAT and FQDESV (reference sequence). The CDR3 sequence is CASSYLAGNEQFF. CDR3 in DNA: TGTGCCAGCAGTTACCTAGCGGGAAATGAGCAGTTCTTC.

The chain recombines TRBV7-9 with TRBJ1-4; D uncertain. Germline-derived CDR1 and CDR2 are SEHNR and FQNEAQ (reference sequence). V was cut by 5 bases and J by 7 bases, with 11 bases left in between. There are 13 residues in the CDR3. The CDR3 reads CASSPGLLEKLFF. DNA for the CDR3: TGTGCCAGCAGCCCCGGACTCCTTGAAAAACTGTTTTTT.

This rearrangement joins TRBV20-1 to TRBJ1-2; 11 bases line up with TRBD1. V shed 2 bases, J shed 7 bases, and the junction held 3 bases outside the gene matches. The length of the CDR3 is 13 residues. The germline CDR1 and CDR2 sequences are DFQATT and SNEGSKA (reference sequence). The CDR3 sequence is CSARRDRGIGYTF. The DNA of the CDR3 is TGCAGTGCTAGACGGGACAGGGGGATTGGCTACACCTTC.

V is TRBV9 and J is TRBJ2-5; D is perhaps TRBD2 (5 bases). Germline values: CDR1 SGDLS, CDR2 YYNGEE. Trimming cost V 0 bases and J 8 bases, with 17 bases left between them. The CDR3 is 15 amino acids. The DNA of the CDR3 is TGTGCCAGCAGCGTAGGAGGGAGCAGCCTTGGAACCCAGTACTTC. As protein: CASSVGGSSLGTQYF.

The chain uses TRBV21-1 and TRBJ1-2. TRBV21-1 is a listed pseudogene. The CDR3 is 16 residues long. The DNA of the CDR3 is TGTGCCAGCAGCAAAGAATGTCTCGCCACTCTCTATGGCTACACCTTC. This translates into CASSKECLATLYGYTF.

This chain uses TRBV28 with TRBJ1-1; D remains ambiguous. This CDR3 region has 14 residues. V shed 2 bases and J shed 5 bases, with 12 bases lying between them. Per the germline V gene, CDR1 is MDHEN and CDR2 is SYDVKM. CDR3 nucleotide sequence: TGTGCCAGCAGTTTAAATCGGCGTAGGACTGAAGCTTTCTTT. It translates to CASSLNRRRTEAFF.

A few counts support this clonotype. The chain couples TRBV20-1 to TRBJ1-2, with D unclear. V was clipped by 0 bases and J by 4 bases, with 21 bases between them. This CDR3 is 17 amino acids long. Germline V lookup: CDR1 DFQATT, CDR2 SNEGSKA (reference sequence). As DNA, the CDR3 is TGCAGTGCTAGAGATCCCCTTACCCTCCGGTTACTCTATGGCTACACCTTC. It codes for CSARDPLTLRLLYGYTF.

This sequence joins TRBV7-2 and TRBJ2-3; D ambiguous. This CDR3 spans 13 amino acids. Trimming cost V 1 base and J 2 bases, with 4 bases left between them. Germline V gene data show CDR1 as SGHTA and CDR2 as FQGNSA. CDR3 nucleotide sequence: TGTGCCAGCAGCTTAGGGCCCACAGATACGCAGTATTTT. This codes for CASSLGPTDTQYF.

This clonotype was found a few times. This rearrangement joins TRBV7-8 to TRBJ1-1, with no clear D. Germline loops: CDR1 SGHVS, CDR2 FQNEAQ. V was clipped by 5 bases and J by 0 bases, with 10 bases between them. The CDR3 length is 14 residues. CDR3 region: CASSRGRLNTEAFF. In DNA, the CDR3 is TGTGCCAGCAGCCGAGGACGGCTGAACACTGAAGCTTTCTTT.

This clonotype was counted between two and nine times. The V call is TRBV6-5, the J call TRBJ1-1; TRBD1 matches at 9 bases. V lost 6 bases to trimming and J lost 4 bases; unmatched junction nucleotides: 6. The CDR3 contains 14 residues. Germline CDR1 and CDR2: MNHEY and SVGAGI. Written as DNA, the CDR3 is TGTGCCAGCAGCTCAGACAGGGGGTCCACTGAAGCTTTCTTT. Protein sequence: CASSSDRGSTEAFF.

This clonotype was seen only a few times. This chain joins TRBV15 and TRBJ1-1; D gene uncertain. The CDR3 contains 17 residues. Germline lookup yields CDR1 LNHNV and CDR2 YYDKDF (reference sequence). V lost 0 bases, J lost 4 bases, and 18 bases lay in between. The CDR3 nucleotides read TGTGCCACCAGCAGAGATCACTCCTCGCCCATGCGCACTGAAGCTTTCTTT. Translated, it gives CATSRDHSSPMRTEAFF.